Shown below are 6 T cell receptor beta chains from a single sample sequenced in a study of cytomegalovirus exposure and HLA in healthy donors. Amplification used 60 Vbeta primers and 13 Jbeta primers. Profiling relied on immunoSEQ multiplex PCR, and the TCRdb table lists in-frame clones only, not all of them. Here the sample spans 150,000 to 200,000 clones, approximately 80% being singletons. The sequenced material came from PBMCs. These receptors all come from a man aged 18 to 29 in good health and CMV-seronegative.

The V and J genes are TRBV21-1 and TRBJ1-1; the table's D gene call, TRBD1, was not cross checked with the DNA. TRBV21-1 is shown as a pseudogene. The CDR3 extends over 18 amino acids. The CDR3 is CASSKALFSRQGAGEAFF. Here the CDR3 DNA reads TGTGCCAGCAGCAAAGCCCTTTTCTCCAGACAGGGGGCAGGTGAAGCTTTCTTT.

The table lists this clone with a count of one. The chain has TRBV2 and TRBJ2-7; TRBD2 matches at 12 bases. This CDR3 spans 16 amino acids. Trimming at V came to 4 bases and at J to 2 bases, leaving 6 bases not matched to a gene. Germline CDR1 and CDR2: SNHLY and FYNNEI. The CDR3 loop reads CASSGASGRATYEQYF. For the CDR3, the DNA is TGTGCCAGCAGTGGGGCTAGCGGGAGGGCCACCTACGAGCAGTACTTC.

The chain uses TRBV18 and TRBJ1-2; a weak D match, TRBD1 (6 bases). The germline V gene has CDR1 KGHSH and CDR2 LQKENI. V was clipped by 3 bases and J by 4 bases, with 9 bases between them. The CDR3 extends over 13 amino acids. The CDR3 DNA is TGTGCCAGCTCACCGGACAGTGCCTATGGCTACACCTTC. Translated, it gives CASSPDSAYGYTF.

J is TRBJ2-5 and V is TRBV4-1, with TRBD1 matching over 9 bases. The CDR3 runs 16 residues. The trim removed 3 bases at V and 5 bases at J, leaving 10 bases unmatched. CDR1 and CDR2 from the germline V gene are MGHRA and YSYEKL. The CDR3, as DNA: TGCGCCAGCAGCCAGGTAATCGGGACAGGGTTGGAGACCCAGTACTTC. This encodes CASSQVIGTGLETQYF.

This chain connects TRBV11-2 to TRBJ2-3; 11 bases match TRBD2. CDR1 SGHAT and CDR2 FQNNGV come from the germline V gene. V was pared by 5 bases and J by 6 bases, with 13 bases of the junction left unmatched. This CDR3 is built from 17 residues. This CDR3 reads CASSQARLLAGVDTQYF. DNA for the CDR3: TGTGCCAGCAGCCAAGCCCGGTTACTAGCGGGGGTTGATACGCAGTATTTT.

This clone has only a few counts. The chain uses TRBV9 and TRBJ1-2; 8 nucleotides line up with TRBD1. CDR1 and CDR2 (germline): SGDLS, YYNGEE. V trimming: 0 bases; J trimming: 2 bases; junction bases outside the gene matches: 3. The CDR3 consists of 15 residues. The CDR3 sequence is CASSVDDRGNYGYTF. CDR3 nucleotide sequence: TGTGCCAGCAGCGTAGACGACAGGGGAAACTATGGCTACACCTTC.